The sequence of this T cell receptor (beta chain) was determined in a study of siplizumab effects on memory and regulatory T cells (dated by TCRdb to 2018 to 2020). In the study overall: The study looked at the effect of siplizumab, an anti-CD2 antibody, on alloreactive T-cell subsets in allogeneic mixed lymphocyte reactions made from human PBMCs. The full study reports these points: Among mappable alloreactive CD4+ clones, an average Treg-derived fraction of roughly 71% was observed with siplizumab, compared with more than 25% in control reactions. Sequences below about 10^-5 frequency were poorly captured, so only a minor fraction of alloreactive clones could be mapped to unstimulated subsets. For roughly 75-95% of proliferating CD4+ or CD8+ clones, no naive or memory phenotype could be assigned. Siplizumab significantly lowered the cumulative frequency of alloreactive sequences that could be traced to unstimulated CD4+ memory T cells. Greater diversity appeared to be present in unstimulated naive T cells than in memory T cells, and a substantial contribution to the alloresponse seemed to be made by naive cells. Whether proliferating Tregs from siplizumab cultures actually had suppressive function was not functionally confirmed.

Trimming removed 4 bases from V and 1 base from J; the gene matches leave 5 bases unexplained. The germline V gene encodes CDR1 SGHTA and CDR2 FQGTGA. The CDR3 sequence holds 16 residues, the cysteine and phenylalanine included. The retained sequence is limited to the CDR3, 48 bases, with the frame set at the first base. Sorted unstimulated T cells, along with proliferating T cells recovered from mixed lymphocyte reactions, underwent TCRbeta CDR3 sequencing. Fresh whole blood from over 8 HLA-typed healthy donors was used to isolate PBMCs. Library preparation used the immunoSEQ multiplex PCR assay. Roughly 10^5 TCR templates per sample were assayed on the deep sequencing platform. Genomic DNA extracted from sorted T cells was used for TCRbeta CDR3 sequencing. The published analysis was carried out like this. The R programming language was used for clonal analysis of TCRbeta CDR3 data. Unstimulated samples were compared with post-reaction CFSE-low samples to define alloreactive CD4+ and CD8+ clones. Alloreactive CD4+ clones were assigned to regulatory or non-regulatory origin by matching sequences to sorted unstimulated Treg and non-Treg repertoires. TCRdb retrieved this table from immuneACCESS and kept in-frame rearrangements only. Not all clones are present; in checked studies, unresolved V genes account for under half, and no reason is known for the remainder. Clone size and the V and J calls come from that table; the DNA yielded D and trimming. The sample includes around 100,000 clones, with 80% to 95% observed a single time. 0.85% to 1.3% of the sample rests with the top ten.

In its sample, this clone was seen a few times. Its cognate antigen has yet to be identified. Per-nucleotide qualities are absent, and no much larger clonotype sits a single base away. Recombination connected TRBV7-3 to TRBJ2-2; 8 junctional bases match TRBD2. What was sequenced was CD4+ T cells sorted from blood. The sequence was obtained from a human donor in good health. The DNA reads as follows: TGTGCCAGCAGCTCAACTAGCGGAGGGAACACCGGGGAGCTGTTTTTT. This sequence encodes CASSSTSGGNTGELFF.